Listed below are T cell receptor beta chains from one sample, sequenced in a study of blood T cells in healthy people across ages. TCRdb itself ran the 5' RACE reads through MiXCR, one entry per CDR3 protein. The sample comprises about 930,000 distinct CDR3 sequences, about 27% of which are singletons, and roughly 10% rests with the top ten. This sample also appeared in a second study, on T cells of mothers and their children.

Material for sequencing was blood. These TCRs come from a woman in her thirties or forties in good health. CDR3s include the opening cysteine and the closing phenylalanine or tryptophan. The order of the fields is CDR3 protein, CDR3 DNA, V gene, D gene, J gene, clone size. D genes are given only for firm matches. Size is omitted from some rows. Given values are once, few, many or a class for expanded clones.

CDR3 protein: CASNSPNRDIREQYF; CDR3 DNA: TGTGCCAGCAATTCGCCGAACCGGGACATCCGCGAGCAGTACTTC; V gene: TRBV12-3/TRBV12-4; D gene: -; J gene: TRBJ2-7; clone size: few
CDR3 protein: CASSQDSTSEAFF; CDR3 DNA: TGCGCCAGCAGCCAAGATTCGACGTCTGAAGCTTTCTTT; V gene: TRBV4-1; D gene: -; J gene: TRBJ1-1; clone size: -
CDR3 protein: CSAPREYFSGGEYF; CDR3 DNA: TGCAGTGCTCCACGTGAATATTTTAGCGGGGGGGAGTACTTC; V gene: TRBV20-1; D gene: TRBD2; J gene: TRBJ2-4; clone size: many
CDR3 protein: CSAGGRTSGADTQYF; CDR3 DNA: TGCAGTGCTGGGGGTCGGACTAGCGGTGCAGATACGCAGTATTTT; V gene: TRBV20-1; D gene: TRBD2; J gene: TRBJ2-3; clone size: many
CDR3 protein: CSARDATQLASSGNTIYF; CDR3 DNA: TGCAGTGCTAGAGATGCGACCCAGTTGGCGAGCTCTGGAAACACCATATATTTT; V gene: TRBV20-1; D gene: -; J gene: TRBJ1-3; clone size: -
CDR3 protein: CASSTDNQPQHF; CDR3 DNA: TGTGCCAGCTCAACCGACAATCAGCCCCAGCATTTT; V gene: TRBV18; D gene: -; J gene: TRBJ1-5; clone size: -
CDR3 protein: CASSVMTDSYEQYF; CDR3 DNA: TGTGCCAGTAGTGTCATGACAGACTCCTACGAGCAGTACTTC; V gene: TRBV19; D gene: -; J gene: TRBJ2-7; clone size: -
CDR3 protein: CASAGSSYEQYF; CDR3 DNA: TGTGCCAGCGCGGGCAGCTCCTACGAGCAGTACTTC; V gene: TRBV12-3/TRBV12-4; D gene: -; J gene: TRBJ2-7; clone size: many
CDR3 protein: CANGLTGVVGEQFF; CDR3 DNA: TGTGCCAACGGACTGACAGGGGTAGTGGGTGAGCAGTTCTTC; V gene: TRBV7-9; D gene: TRBD1; J gene: TRBJ2-1; clone size: -
CDR3 protein: CASSLTDTYNEQFF; CDR3 DNA: TGCGCCAGCAGCTTGACAGACACCTACAATGAGCAGTTCTTC; V gene: TRBV5-1; D gene: -; J gene: TRBJ2-1; clone size: many
CDR3 protein: CASRGKSGANVLTF; CDR3 DNA: TGTGCCAGCAGGGGGAAATCTGGGGCCAACGTCCTGACTTTC; V gene: TRBV9; D gene: -; J gene: TRBJ2-6; clone size: few
CDR3 protein: CASRNRGHTEAFF; CDR3 DNA: TGTGCCAGCAGAAACAGGGGTCACACTGAAGCTTTCTTT; V gene: TRBV25-1; D gene: TRBD1; J gene: TRBJ1-1; clone size: -
CDR3 protein: CASSPHPGQRTGEQYF; CDR3 DNA: TGTGCCAGCAGCCCTCACCCGGGACAGCGGACTGGCGAGCAGTACTTC; V gene: TRBV9; D gene: TRBD1; J gene: TRBJ2-7; clone size: few
CDR3 protein: CANSRTGGSIQYF; CDR3 DNA: TGTGCCAACTCGAGGACAGGGGGGAGCATTCAGTACTTC; V gene: TRBV28; D gene: TRBD1; J gene: TRBJ2-4; clone size: -
CDR3 protein: CASSPPPTDTEAFF; CDR3 DNA: TGTGCCAGCAGCCCTCCCCCGACAGACACTGAAGCTTTCTTT; V gene: TRBV5-5; D gene: -; J gene: TRBJ1-1; clone size: -
CDR3 protein: CASSPGRESDTQYF; CDR3 DNA: TGTGCCAGCAGCCCCGGCAGGGAGTCAGATACGCAGTATTTT; V gene: TRBV12-3/TRBV12-4; D gene: -; J gene: TRBJ2-3; clone size: -
CDR3 protein: CSASRGQRAFF; CDR3 DNA: TGCAGTGCTAGTAGGGGGCAGAGAGCTTTCTTT; V gene: TRBV20-1; D gene: TRBD1; J gene: TRBJ1-1; clone size: -
CDR3 protein: CATISGRTKDYEQYF; CDR3 DNA: TGTGCCACCATTTCGGGGAGAACGAAAGATTACGAGCAGTACTTC; V gene: TRBV24-1; D gene: -; J gene: TRBJ2-7; clone size: few
CDR3 protein: CASSFGDRVDGYTF; CDR3 DNA: TGTGCCAGCAGTTTCGGGGACAGGGTGGATGGCTACACCTTC; V gene: TRBV7-9; D gene: TRBD1; J gene: TRBJ1-2; clone size: many
CDR3 protein: CANSLDRGEQYF; CDR3 DNA: TGTGCCAACAGCCTAGACAGAGGGGAGCAGTACTTC; V gene: TRBV7-2; D gene: -; J gene: TRBJ2-7; clone size: -
CDR3 protein: CASSTTSGAHYEQYF; CDR3 DNA: TGTGCCAGCAGTACCACTAGCGGGGCCCACTACGAGCAGTACTTC; V gene: TRBV28; D gene: TRBD2; J gene: TRBJ2-7; clone size: -
CDR3 protein: CASSANDLSNQSQHF; CDR3 DNA: TGTGCCAGCAGTGCAAACGATCTGAGCAATCAGTCCCAGCATTTT; V gene: TRBV6-2/TRBV6-3; D gene: -; J gene: TRBJ1-5; clone size: -
CDR3 protein: CSAAGVGWTYEQYF; CDR3 DNA: TGCAGTGCTGCGGGGGTGGGTTGGACCTACGAGCAGTACTTC; V gene: TRBV20-1; D gene: TRBD2; J gene: TRBJ2-7; clone size: many
CDR3 protein: CASSYSLAGGYEQYF; CDR3 DNA: TGTGCCAGCAGTTACTCCCTAGCGGGGGGATACGAGCAGTACTTC; V gene: TRBV6-5; D gene: TRBD2; J gene: TRBJ2-7; clone size: many
CDR3 protein: CASSHEREGRSNQPQHF; CDR3 DNA: TGCGCCAGCAGCCACGAGCGAGAGGGGCGAAGCAATCAGCCCCAGCATTTT; V gene: TRBV4-3; D gene: -; J gene: TRBJ1-5; clone size: -
CDR3 protein: CATGSGVEQYF; CDR3 DNA: TGTGCCACCGGATCAGGGGTCGAGCAGTACTTC; V gene: TRBV24-1; D gene: -; J gene: TRBJ2-7; clone size: many
CDR3 protein: CATTDGNYGYTF; CDR3 DNA: TGTGCCACAACGGACGGGAACTATGGCTACACCTTC; V gene: TRBV6-1; D gene: -; J gene: TRBJ1-2; clone size: few
CDR3 protein: CASSLDYRYEQYF; CDR3 DNA: TGTGCCAGCAGTTTAGATTACAGGTACGAGCAGTACTTC; V gene: TRBV12-3/TRBV12-4; D gene: -; J gene: TRBJ2-7; clone size: many
CDR3 protein: CASSLAVNSGNTTYF; CDR3 DNA: TGTGCCAGCAGCTTAGCGGTGAACTCTGGAAACACCACATATTTT; V gene: TRBV7-8; D gene: -; J gene: TRBJ1-3; clone size: -
CDR3 protein: CASTSSETQYF; CDR3 DNA: TGTGCCAGCACTTCGTCGGAGACCCAGTACTTC; V gene: TRBV7-9; D gene: -; J gene: TRBJ2-5; clone size: many
CDR3 protein: CASRKQGADEQFF; CDR3 DNA: TGTGCCAGCAGAAAACAGGGGGCGGATGAGCAGTTCTTC; V gene: TRBV3-1; D gene: TRBD1; J gene: TRBJ2-1; clone size: many